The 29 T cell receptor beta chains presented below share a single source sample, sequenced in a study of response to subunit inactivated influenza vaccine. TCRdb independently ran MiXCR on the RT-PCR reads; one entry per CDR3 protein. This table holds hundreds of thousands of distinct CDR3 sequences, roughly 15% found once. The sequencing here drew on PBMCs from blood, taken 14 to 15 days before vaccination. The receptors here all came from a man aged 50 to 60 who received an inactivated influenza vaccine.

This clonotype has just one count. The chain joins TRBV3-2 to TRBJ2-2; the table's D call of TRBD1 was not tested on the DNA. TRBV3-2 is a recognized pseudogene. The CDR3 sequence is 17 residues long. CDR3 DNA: TGTGCCAGCAGCCAATATTATGGGGGACCGAACACCGGGGAGCTGTTTTTT. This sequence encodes CASSQYYGGPNTGELFF.

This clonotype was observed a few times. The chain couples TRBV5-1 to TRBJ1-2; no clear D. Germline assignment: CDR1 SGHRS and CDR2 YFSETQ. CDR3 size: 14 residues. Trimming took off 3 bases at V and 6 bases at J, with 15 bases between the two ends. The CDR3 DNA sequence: TGCGCCAGCAGCTACGACTGGAAGGCGAATGGCTACACCTTC. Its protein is CASSYDWKANGYTF.

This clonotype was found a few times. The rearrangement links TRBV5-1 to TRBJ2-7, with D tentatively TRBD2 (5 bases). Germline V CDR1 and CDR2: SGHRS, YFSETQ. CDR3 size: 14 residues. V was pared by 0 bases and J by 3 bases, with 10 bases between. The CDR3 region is CASSLASGDYEQYF. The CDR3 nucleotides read TGCGCCAGCAGCTTGGCGTCCGGGGACTACGAGCAGTACTTC.

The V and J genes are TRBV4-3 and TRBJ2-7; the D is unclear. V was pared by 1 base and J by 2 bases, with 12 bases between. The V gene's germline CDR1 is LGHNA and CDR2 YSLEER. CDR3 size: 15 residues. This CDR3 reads CASSQVYSGAYEQYF. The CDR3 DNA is TGCGCCAGCAGCCAAGTCTACTCAGGCGCCTACGAGCAGTACTTC.

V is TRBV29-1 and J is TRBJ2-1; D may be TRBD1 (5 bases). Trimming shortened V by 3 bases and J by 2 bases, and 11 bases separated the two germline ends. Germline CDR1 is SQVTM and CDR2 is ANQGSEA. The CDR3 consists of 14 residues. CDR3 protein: CSVEQGRAYNEQFF. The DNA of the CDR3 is TGCAGCGTTGAGCAGGGAAGAGCCTACAATGAGCAGTTCTTC.

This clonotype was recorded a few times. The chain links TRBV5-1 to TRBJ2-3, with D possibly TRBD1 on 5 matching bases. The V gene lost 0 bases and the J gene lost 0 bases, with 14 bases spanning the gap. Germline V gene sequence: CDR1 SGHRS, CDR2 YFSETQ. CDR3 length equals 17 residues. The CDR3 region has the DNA TGCGCCAGCAGCTTGGCCCCAGGGATCGTCAGCACAGATACGCAGTATTTT. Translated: CASSLAPGIVSTDTQYF.

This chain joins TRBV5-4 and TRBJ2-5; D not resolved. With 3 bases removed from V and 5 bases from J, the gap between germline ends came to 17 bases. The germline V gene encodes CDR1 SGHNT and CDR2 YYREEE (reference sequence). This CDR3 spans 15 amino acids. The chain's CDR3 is CASSSPDGFRETQYF. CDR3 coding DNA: TGTGCCAGCAGCTCCCCGGACGGATTTAGGGAGACCCAGTACTTC.

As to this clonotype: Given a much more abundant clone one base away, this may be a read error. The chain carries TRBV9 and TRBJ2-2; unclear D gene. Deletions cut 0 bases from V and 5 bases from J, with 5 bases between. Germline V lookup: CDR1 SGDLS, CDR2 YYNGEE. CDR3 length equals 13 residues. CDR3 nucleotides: TGTGCCAGCAGCGTAGCCGGGACCGGGGAGCTGTTTTTT. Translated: CASSVAGTGELFF.

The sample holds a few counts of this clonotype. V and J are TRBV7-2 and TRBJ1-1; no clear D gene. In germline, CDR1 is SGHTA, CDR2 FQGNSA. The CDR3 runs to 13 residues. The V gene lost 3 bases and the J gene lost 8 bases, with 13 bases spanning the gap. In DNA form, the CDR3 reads TGTGCCAGCAGCTTCGGGTATCAAGGGGAAGCTTTCTTT. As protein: CASSFGYQGEAFF. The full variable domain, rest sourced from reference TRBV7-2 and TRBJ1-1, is GAGVSQSPSNKVTEKGKDVELRCDPISGHTALYWYRQSLGQGLEFLIYFQGNSAPDKSGLPSDRFSAERTGGSVSTLTIQRTQQEDSAVYLCASSFGYQGEAFFGQGTRLTVV.

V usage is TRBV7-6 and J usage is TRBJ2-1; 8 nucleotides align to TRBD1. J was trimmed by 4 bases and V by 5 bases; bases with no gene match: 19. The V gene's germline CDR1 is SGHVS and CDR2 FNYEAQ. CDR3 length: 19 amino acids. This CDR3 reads CASSPRWGQDSNPYNEQFF. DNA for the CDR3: TGTGCCAGCAGCCCGAGGTGGGGACAGGATAGTAACCCTTACAATGAGCAGTTCTTC.

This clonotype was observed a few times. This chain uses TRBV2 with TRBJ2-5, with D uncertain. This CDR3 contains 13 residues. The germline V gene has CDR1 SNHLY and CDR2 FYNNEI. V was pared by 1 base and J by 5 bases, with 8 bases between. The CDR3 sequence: CASSEGQLETQYF. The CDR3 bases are TGTGCCAGCAGTGAAGGGCAGTTGGAGACCCAGTACTTC.

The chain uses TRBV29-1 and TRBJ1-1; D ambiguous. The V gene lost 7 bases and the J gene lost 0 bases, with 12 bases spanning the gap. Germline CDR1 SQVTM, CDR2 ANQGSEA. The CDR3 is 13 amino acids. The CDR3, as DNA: TGCAGCGGCGGACGACACATGAACACTGAAGCTTTCTTT. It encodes CSGGRHMNTEAFF. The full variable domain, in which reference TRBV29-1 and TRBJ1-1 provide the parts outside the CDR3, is SAVISQKPSRDICQRGTSLTIQCQVDSQVTMMFWYRQQPGQSLTLIATANQGSEATYESGFVIDKFPISRPNLTFSTLTVSNMSPEDSSIYLCSGGRHMNTEAFFGQGTRLTVV.

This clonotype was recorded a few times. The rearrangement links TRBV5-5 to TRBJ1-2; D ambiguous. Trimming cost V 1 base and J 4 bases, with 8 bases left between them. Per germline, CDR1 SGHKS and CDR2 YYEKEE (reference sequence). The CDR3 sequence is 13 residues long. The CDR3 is CASSLRVAYGYTF. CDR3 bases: TGTGCCAGCAGCTTGCGCGTTGCCTATGGCTACACCTTC.

Here the CDR3 DNA reads TGCAGCGTCCATTCCGGGTCTGGAAACACCATATATTTT. Protein sequence: CSVHSGSGNTIYF. The chain carries TRBV29-1 and TRBJ1-3; D call uncertain. V lost 6 bases and J 1 base, leaving 10 bases between the germline ends. The CDR3 is made up of 13 amino acids. Germline values: CDR1 SQVTM, CDR2 ANQGSEA.

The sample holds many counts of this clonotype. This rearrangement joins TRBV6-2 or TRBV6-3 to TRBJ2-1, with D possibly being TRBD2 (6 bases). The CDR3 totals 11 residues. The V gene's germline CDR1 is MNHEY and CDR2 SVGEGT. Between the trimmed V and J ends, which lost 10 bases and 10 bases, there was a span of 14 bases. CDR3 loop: CATRRGGEQFF. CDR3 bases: TGTGCCACCAGGAGGGGTGGCGAGCAGTTCTTC.

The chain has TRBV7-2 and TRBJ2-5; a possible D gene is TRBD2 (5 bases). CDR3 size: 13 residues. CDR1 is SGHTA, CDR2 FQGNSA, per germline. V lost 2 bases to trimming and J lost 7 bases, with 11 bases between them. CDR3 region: CASSLNGMGTQYF. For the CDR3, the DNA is TGTGCCAGCAGCTTAAACGGGATGGGGACCCAGTACTTC.

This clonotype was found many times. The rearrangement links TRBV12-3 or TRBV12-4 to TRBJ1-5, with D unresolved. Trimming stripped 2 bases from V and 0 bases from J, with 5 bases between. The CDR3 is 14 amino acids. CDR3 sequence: CASSLLGSNQPQHF. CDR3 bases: TGTGCCAGCAGTTTATTGGGTAGCAATCAGCCCCAGCATTTT.

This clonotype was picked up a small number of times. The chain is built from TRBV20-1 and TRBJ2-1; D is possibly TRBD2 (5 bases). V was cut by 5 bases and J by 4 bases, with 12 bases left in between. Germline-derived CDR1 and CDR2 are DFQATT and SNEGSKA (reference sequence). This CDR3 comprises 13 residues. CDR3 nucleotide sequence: TGCAGTGCTGGAGGTTTAGTTTACAATGAGCAGTTCTTC. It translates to CSAGGLVYNEQFF.

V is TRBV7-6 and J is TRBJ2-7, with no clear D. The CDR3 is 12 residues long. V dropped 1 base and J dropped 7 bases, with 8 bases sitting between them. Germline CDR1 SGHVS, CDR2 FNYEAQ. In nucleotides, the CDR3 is TGTGCCAGCAGCTTAGGGAATGGGGAGCAGTACTTC. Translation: CASSLGNGEQYF. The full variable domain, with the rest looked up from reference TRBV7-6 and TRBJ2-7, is GAGVSQSPRYKVTKRGQDVALRCDPISGHVSLYWYRQALGQGPEFLTYFNYEAQQDKSGLPNDRFSAERPEGSISTLTIQRTEQRDSAMYRCASSLGNGEQYFGPGTRLTVT.

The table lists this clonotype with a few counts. The CDR3 reads CASSFQGDTQYF. In DNA, the CDR3 is TGTGCCAGCAGTTTCCAGGGAGATACGCAGTATTTT. This chain uses TRBV27 with TRBJ2-3, with a weak D call TRBD1 (5 bases). This CDR3 spans 12 amino acids. Germline V gene data show CDR1 as MNHEY and CDR2 as SMNVEV (reference sequence). Trimming shortened V by 3 bases and J by 5 bases, and 6 bases separated the two germline ends.

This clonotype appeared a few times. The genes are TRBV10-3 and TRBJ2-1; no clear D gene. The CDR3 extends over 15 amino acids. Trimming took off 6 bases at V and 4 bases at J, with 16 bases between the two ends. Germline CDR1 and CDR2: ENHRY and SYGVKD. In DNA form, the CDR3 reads TGTGCCATCAGATATAGAGAAGGAGCTTACAATGAGCAGTTCTTC. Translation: CAIRYREGAYNEQFF.

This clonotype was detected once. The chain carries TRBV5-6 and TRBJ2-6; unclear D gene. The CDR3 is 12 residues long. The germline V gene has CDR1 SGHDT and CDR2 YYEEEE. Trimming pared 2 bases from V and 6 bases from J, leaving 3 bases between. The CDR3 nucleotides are TGTGCCAGCAGCTTTTTGGCCAACGTCCTGACTTTC. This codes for CASSFLANVLTF. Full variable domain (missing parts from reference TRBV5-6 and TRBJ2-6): DAGVTQSPTHLIKTRGQQVTLRCSPKSGHDTVSWYQQALGQGPQFIFQYYEEEERQRGNFPDRFSGHQFPNYSSELNVNALLLGDSALYLCASSFLANVLTFGAGSRLTVL.

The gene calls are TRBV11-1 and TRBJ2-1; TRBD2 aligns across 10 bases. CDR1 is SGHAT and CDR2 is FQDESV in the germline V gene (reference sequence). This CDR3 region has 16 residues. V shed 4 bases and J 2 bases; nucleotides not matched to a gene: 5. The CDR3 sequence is CASSSQREGTYNEQFF. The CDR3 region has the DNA TGTGCCAGCAGCTCACAGCGGGAGGGGACCTACAATGAGCAGTTCTTC. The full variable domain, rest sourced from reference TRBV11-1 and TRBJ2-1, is EAEVAQSPRYKITEKSQAVAFWCDPISGHATLYWYRQILGQGPELLVQFQDESVVDDSQLPKDRFSAERLKGVDSTLKIQPAELGDSAMYLCASSSQREGTYNEQFFGPGTRLTVL.

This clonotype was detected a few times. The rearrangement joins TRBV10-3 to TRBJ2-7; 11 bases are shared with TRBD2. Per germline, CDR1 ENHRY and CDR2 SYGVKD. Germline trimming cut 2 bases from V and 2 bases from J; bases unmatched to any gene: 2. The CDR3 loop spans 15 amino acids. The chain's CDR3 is CAISEVLAGAYEQYF. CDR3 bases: TGTGCCATCAGTGAGGTACTAGCGGGAGCCTACGAGCAGTACTTC.

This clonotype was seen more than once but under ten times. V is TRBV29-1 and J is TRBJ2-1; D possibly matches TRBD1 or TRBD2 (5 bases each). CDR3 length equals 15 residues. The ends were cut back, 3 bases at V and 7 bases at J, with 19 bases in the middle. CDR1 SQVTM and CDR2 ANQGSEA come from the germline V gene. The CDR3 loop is CSVEWGRFPLNEQFF. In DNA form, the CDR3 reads TGCAGCGTTGAGTGGGGGAGATTCCCCCTAAATGAGCAGTTCTTC.

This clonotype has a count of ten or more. The CDR3 reads CASSLDDSYSPLHF. The CDR3 DNA follows: TGTGCCAGCAGCCTAGATGACAGCTATTCACCCCTCCACTTT. J is TRBJ1-6 and V is TRBV11-1; TRBD1 might be the D (5 bases). This CDR3 is 14 amino acids long. Germline V lookup: CDR1 SGHAT, CDR2 FQDESV (reference sequence). Trimming removed 5 bases at V and 8 bases at J, with 13 bases between.

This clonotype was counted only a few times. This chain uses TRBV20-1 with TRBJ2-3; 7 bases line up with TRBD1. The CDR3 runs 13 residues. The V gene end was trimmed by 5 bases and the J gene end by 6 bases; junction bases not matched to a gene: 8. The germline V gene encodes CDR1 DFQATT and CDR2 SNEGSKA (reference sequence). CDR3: CSAPQGRLDTQYF. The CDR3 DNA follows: TGCAGTGCTCCACAGGGGAGACTGGATACGCAGTATTTT.

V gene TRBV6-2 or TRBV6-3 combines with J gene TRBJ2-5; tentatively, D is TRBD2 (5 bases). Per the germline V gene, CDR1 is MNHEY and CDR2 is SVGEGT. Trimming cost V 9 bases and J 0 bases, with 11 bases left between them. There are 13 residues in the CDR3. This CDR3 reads CARATADQETQYF. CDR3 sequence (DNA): TGTGCCAGGGCCACAGCGGACCAAGAGACCCAGTACTTC.

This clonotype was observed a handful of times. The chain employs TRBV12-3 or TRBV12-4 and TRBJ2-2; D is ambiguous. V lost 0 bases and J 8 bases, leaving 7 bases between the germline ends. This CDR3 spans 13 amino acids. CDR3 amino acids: CASSLAVWGELFF. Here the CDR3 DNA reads TGTGCCAGCAGTTTAGCGGTCTGGGGGGAGCTGTTTTTT.